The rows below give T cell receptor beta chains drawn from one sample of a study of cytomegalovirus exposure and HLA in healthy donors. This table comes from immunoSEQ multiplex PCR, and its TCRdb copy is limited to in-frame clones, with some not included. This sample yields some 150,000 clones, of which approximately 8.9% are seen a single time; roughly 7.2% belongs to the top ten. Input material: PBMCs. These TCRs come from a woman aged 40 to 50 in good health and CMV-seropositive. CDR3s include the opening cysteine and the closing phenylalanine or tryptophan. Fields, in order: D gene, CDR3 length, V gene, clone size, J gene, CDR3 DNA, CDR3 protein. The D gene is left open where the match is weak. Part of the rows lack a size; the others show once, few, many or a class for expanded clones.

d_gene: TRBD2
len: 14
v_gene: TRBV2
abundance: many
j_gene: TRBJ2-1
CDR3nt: TGTGCCAGCAATTTAGGCGGGGGGGCGAATGAGCAGTTCTTC
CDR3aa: CASNLGGGANEQFF

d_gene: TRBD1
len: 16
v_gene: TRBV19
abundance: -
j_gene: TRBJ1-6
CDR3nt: TGTGCCAGTAGTGCCCACGGACAGGGAGATCAATCACCCCTCCACTTT
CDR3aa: CASSAHGQGDQSPLHF

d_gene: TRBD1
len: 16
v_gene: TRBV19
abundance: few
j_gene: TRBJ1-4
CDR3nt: TGTGCCAGTAGTTTAAGACAGGGGGCTACCCAGGAAAAACTGTTTTTT
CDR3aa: CASSLRQGATQEKLFF

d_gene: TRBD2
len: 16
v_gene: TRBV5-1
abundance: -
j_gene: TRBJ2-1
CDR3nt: TGCGCCAGCAGCCTTGGAGGGCTAGCGGACTACAATGAGCAGTTCTTC
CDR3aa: CASSLGGLADYNEQFF

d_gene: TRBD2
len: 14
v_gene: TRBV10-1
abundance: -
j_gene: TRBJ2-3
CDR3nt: TGCGCCAGCTCACGAGCGGGGAGCACAGATACGCAGTATTTT
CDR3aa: CASSRAGSTDTQYF

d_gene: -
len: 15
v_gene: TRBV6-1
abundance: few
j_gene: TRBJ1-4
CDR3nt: TGTGCCAGCAGCCCGAGAGGCAGATTGGATGAAAAACTGTTTTTT
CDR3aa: CASSPRGRLDEKLFF

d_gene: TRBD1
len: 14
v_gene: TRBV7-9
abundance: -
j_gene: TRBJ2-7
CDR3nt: TGTGCCAGCAGCTTGGCCGGGACAGCCTACGAGCAGTACTTC
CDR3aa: CASSLAGTAYEQYF

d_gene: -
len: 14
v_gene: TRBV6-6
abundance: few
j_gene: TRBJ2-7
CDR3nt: TGTGCCAGCAGTTACAGGGAACTAGCCTACGAGCAGTACTTC
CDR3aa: CASSYRELAYEQYF

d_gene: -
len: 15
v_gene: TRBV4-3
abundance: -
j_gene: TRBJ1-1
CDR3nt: TGCGCCAGCAGCCAAGATCCTGGTAGAAACACTGAAGCTTTCTTT
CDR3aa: CASSQDPGRNTEAFF

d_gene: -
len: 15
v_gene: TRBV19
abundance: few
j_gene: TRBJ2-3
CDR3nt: TGTGCCAGTAGTATGGGTGGGCGGCGGGGAGATACGCAGTATTTT
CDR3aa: CASSMGGRRGDTQYF

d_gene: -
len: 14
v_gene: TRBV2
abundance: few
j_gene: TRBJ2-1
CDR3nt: TGTGCCAGCAGTGAATGGCTCCCCCAGGATGAGCAGTTCTTC
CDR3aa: CASSEWLPQDEQFF

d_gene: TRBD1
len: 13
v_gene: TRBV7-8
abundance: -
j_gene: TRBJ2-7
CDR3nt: TGTGCCAGCAGCACCGGACAGGGAGGAGAGCAGTACTTC
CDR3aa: CASSTGQGGEQYF

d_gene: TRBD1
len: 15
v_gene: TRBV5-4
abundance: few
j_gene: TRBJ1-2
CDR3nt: TGTGCCAGCAGCGCCTGGACAGGGGGAACCTATGGCTACACCTTC
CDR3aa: CASSAWTGGTYGYTF

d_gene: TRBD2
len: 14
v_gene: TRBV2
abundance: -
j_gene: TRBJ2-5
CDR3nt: TGTGCCAGCAGTGATCCGGGGGGGTGGGAGACCCAGTACTTC
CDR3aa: CASSDPGGWETQYF

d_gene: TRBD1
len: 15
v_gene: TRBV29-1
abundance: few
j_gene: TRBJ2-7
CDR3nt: TGCAGCGTTACTTATCCCGGGACAGGAGCCTACGAGCAGTACTTC
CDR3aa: CSVTYPGTGAYEQYF

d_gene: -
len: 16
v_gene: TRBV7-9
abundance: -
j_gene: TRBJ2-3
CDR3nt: TGTGCCAGCACCTTCTCCGGGACAACTCTCACAGATACGCAGTATTTT
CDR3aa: CASTFSGTTLTDTQYF

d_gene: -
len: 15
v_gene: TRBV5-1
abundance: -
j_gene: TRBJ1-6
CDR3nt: TGCGCCAGCAGCTCATCCCCGGGACAAAATTCACCCCTCCACTTT
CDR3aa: CASSSSPGQNSPLHF

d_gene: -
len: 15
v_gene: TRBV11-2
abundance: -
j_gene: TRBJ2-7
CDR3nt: TGTGCCAGCAGCTTAGACCGCAGGGGATCGTACGAGCAGTACTTC
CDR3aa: CASSLDRRGSYEQYF

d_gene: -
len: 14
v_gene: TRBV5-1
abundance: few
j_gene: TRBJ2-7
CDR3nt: TGCGCCAGCAGTAGCGAGGGCCATCCGGGGGAGCAGTACTTC
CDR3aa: CASSSEGHPGEQYF

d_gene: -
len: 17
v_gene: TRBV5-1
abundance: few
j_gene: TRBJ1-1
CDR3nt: TGCGCCAGCAGCTTGGCCCTCTCCCCCACAGGGCTATCTGAAGCTTTCTTT
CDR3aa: CASSLALSPTGLSEAFF

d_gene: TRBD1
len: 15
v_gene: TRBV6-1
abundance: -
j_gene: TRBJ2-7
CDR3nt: TGTGCCAGCACCCCTGGACAGGCTTCCTCCTACGAGCAGTACTTC
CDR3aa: CASTPGQASSYEQYF

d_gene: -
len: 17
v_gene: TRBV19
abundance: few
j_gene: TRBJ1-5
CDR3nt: TGTGCCAGTAGTATCCCCGACCAGCGATCATGGAATCAGCCCCAGCATTTT
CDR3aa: CASSIPDQRSWNQPQHF

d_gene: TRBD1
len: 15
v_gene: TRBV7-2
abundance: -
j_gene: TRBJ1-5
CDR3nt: TGTGCCAGCAGCCAAGGGGGCGCCGGCAATCAGCCCCAGCATTTT
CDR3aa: CASSQGGAGNQPQHF

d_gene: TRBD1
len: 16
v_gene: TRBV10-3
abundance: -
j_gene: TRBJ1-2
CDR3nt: TGTGCCATCAGGAATGAACAGGGGGCTACGAACTATGGCTACACCTTC
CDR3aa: CAIRNEQGATNYGYTF

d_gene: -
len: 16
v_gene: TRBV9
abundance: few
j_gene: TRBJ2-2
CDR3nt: TGTGCCAGCAGCGTAGAAGGGGCGCGAATCACCGGGGAGCTGTTTTTT
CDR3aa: CASSVEGARITGELFF

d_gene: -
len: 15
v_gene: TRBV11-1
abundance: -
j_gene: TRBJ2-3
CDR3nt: TGTGCCAGCAGTATTGAAAGCCCCCGCACAGATACGCAGTATTTT
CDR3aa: CASSIESPRTDTQYF

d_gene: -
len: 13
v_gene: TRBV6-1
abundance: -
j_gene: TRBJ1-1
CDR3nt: TGTGCCAGCAGTGAGCAGAAGAACACTGAAGCTTTCTTT
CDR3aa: CASSEQKNTEAFF